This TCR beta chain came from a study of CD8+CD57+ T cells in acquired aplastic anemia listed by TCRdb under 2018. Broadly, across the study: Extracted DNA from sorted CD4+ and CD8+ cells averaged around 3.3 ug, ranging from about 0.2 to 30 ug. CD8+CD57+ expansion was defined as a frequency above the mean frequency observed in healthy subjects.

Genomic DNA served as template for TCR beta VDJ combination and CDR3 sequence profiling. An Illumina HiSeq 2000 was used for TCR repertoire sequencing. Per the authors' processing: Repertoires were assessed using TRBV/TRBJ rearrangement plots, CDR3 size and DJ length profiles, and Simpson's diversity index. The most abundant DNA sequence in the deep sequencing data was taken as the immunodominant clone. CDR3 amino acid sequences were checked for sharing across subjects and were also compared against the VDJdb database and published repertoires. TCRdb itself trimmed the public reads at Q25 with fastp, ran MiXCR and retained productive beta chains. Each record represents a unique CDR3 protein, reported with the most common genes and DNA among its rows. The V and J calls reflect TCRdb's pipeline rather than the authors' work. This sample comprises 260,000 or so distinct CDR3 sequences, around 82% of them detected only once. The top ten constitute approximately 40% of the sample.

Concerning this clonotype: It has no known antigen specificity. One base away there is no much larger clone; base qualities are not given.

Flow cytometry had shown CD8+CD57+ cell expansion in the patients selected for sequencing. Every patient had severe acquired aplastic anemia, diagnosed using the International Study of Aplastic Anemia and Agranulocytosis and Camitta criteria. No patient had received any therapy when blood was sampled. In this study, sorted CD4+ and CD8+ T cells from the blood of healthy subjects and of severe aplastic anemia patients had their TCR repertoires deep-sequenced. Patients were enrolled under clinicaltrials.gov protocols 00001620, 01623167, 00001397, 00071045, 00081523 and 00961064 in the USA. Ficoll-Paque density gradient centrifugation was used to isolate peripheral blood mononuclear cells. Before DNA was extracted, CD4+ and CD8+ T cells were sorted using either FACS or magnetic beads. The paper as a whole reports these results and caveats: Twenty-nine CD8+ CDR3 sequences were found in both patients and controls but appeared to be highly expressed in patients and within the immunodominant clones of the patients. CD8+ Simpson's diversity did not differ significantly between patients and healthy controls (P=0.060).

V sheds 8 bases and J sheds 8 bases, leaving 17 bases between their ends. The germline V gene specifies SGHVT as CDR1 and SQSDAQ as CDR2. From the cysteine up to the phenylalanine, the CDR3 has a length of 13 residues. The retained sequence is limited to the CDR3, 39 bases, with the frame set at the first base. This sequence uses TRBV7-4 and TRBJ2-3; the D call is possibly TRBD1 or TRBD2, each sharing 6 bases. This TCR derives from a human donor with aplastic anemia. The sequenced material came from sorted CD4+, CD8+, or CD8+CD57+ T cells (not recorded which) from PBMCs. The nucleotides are TGTGCCAGCGGGCCCGGGGGCAGAGGTACGCAGTATTTT. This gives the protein CASGPGGRGTQYF.